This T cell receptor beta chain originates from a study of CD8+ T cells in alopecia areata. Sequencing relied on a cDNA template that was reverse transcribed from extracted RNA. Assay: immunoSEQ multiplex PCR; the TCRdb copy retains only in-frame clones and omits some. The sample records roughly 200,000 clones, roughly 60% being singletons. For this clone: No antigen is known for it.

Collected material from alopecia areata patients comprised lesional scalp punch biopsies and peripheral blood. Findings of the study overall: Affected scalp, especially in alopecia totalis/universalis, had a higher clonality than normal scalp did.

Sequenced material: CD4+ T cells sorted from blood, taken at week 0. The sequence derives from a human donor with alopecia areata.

Here the CDR3 reads CASKGQTTGELFF. CDR3 DNA sequence: TGTGCCAGCAAAGGACAGACAACCGGGGAGCTGTTTTTT. This chain joins TRBV5-4 and TRBJ2-2, with a possible D match to TRBD1 (6 bases). This CDR3 region has 13 residues. V was shortened by 6 bases and J by 5 bases, with 11 bases between the two germline ends. CDR1 SGHNT and CDR2 YYREEE come from the germline V gene (reference sequence).